Each of the 7 T cell receptor beta chains below was sequenced from the same sample in a study of blood T cells in healthy people across ages. A second PCR of roughly 7 to 11 cycles used a sample-barcoded 5' primer and a J-beta primer mix. TCRdb used MiXCR to reprocess the 5' RACE reads, holding one entry per CDR3 protein. The sample shows over a million distinct CDR3 sequences, less than 50% of them seen only once. The specimen was blood. The source is a woman aged 60-75 years in good health.

This clonotype was counted only a few times. The V gene is TRBV6-5, the J gene TRBJ2-1; weak D call: TRBD1 (5 bases). Trimming left V 3 bases short and J 3 bases short, with 15 bases between. The CDR3 consists of 16 residues. Germline loops: CDR1 MNHEY, CDR2 SVGAGI. The chain's CDR3 is CASSYRVGHRYNEQFF. The CDR3 bases are TGTGCCAGCAGTTATAGGGTGGGGCACCGCTACAATGAGCAGTTCTTC.

This clonotype occurred once. The chain couples TRBV28 to TRBJ1-2, with D maybe TRBD1 (5 bases). V dropped 3 bases and J dropped 8 bases, with 13 bases sitting between them. The CDR3 length is 13 residues. Germline V gene lookup returns CDR1 MDHEN and CDR2 SYDVKM. CDR3 sequence reads: CASSLDTVGGYTF. The DNA for the CDR3 is TGTGCCAGCAGTTTGGACACGGTCGGGGGCTACACCTTC.

The V and J genes are TRBV20-1 and TRBJ2-2; tentative D call: TRBD2 (5 bases). The CDR3 loop spans 14 amino acids. The germline V and J ends were trimmed by 3 bases and 1 base, with 9 bases remaining between them. Germline CDR1 DFQATT, CDR2 SNEGSKA (reference sequence). CDR3 in amino acids: CSARRAQNTGELFF. The CDR3 DNA follows: TGCAGTGCTAGGAGGGCTCAGAACACCGGGGAGCTGTTTTTT.

This sequence joins TRBV20-1 and TRBJ2-5, with 10 bases identical to TRBD2. The CDR3 contains 15 residues. Per the germline V gene, CDR1 is DFQATT and CDR2 is SNEGSKA (reference sequence). V was clipped by 0 bases and J by 5 bases; unmatched bases: 6. The CDR3 is CSAREGSGRSETQYF. The CDR3 region has the DNA TGCAGTGCTAGAGAGGGTAGCGGGAGGAGCGAGACCCAGTACTTC.

The V and J genes are TRBV5-1 and TRBJ2-7; weak D call: TRBD2 (6 bases). Germline values: CDR1 SGHRS, CDR2 YFSETQ. The CDR3 has 16 amino acids. V was pared by 0 bases and J by 3 bases, with 16 bases between. The CDR3 DNA sequence: TGCGCCAGCAGCTTGGGGGACCCGATTAGCGGCTACGAGCAGTACTTC. Amino acid sequence: CASSLGDPISGYEQYF. Variable domain in full (rest from reference TRBV5-1 and TRBJ2-7): KAGVTQTPRYLIKTRGQQVTLSCSPISGHRSVSWYQQTPGQGLQFLFEYFSETQRNKGNFPGRFSGRQFSNSRSEMNVSTLELGDSALYLCASSLGDPISGYEQYFGPGTRLTVT.

The chain recombines TRBV27 with TRBJ2-4; 7 bases are a match to TRBD1. CDR1 is MNHEY, CDR2 SMNVEV, per germline (reference sequence). V trimming: 6 bases; J trimming: 4 bases; junction bases outside the gene matches: 9. The CDR3 covers 15 residues. CDR3 in amino acids: CASSPTGVGKNIQYF. DNA of the CDR3: TGTGCCAGCAGCCCCACAGGGGTAGGGAAAAACATTCAGTACTTC.

The rearrangement joins TRBV6-5 to TRBJ1-6; D is unclear. Trimming pared 6 bases from V and 9 bases from J, leaving 9 bases between. The CDR3 is 12 residues long. The germline V gene encodes CDR1 MNHEY and CDR2 SVGAGI. The CDR3 DNA follows: TGTGCCAGCAGGTTGCGGGGTTCACCCCTCCACTTT. Its protein is CASRLRGSPLHF.